This T cell receptor (beta chain) was profiled in a study of brain T cells in children with intractable seizures. The data were produced by immunoSEQ multiplex PCR, yet TCRdb's version contains in-frame clones alone and is incomplete. The data hold around 38,000 clones, with over 75% observed a single time. Remarks on this clone: Its matching antigen is unknown.

Broader study findings: Patients' HCMV serostatus was unknown; virus specificity rests on CDR3 similarity alone.

This sample comprised peripheral blood, obtained at surgery. The source of this sequence is a girl aged 2 to 10 with tuberous sclerosis and intractable seizures.

The DNA for the CDR3 is TGTGCCAGTAGTCTCAACCGGGGGGCGTACCAAATCCCCCAGTACTTC. Translation: CASSLNRGAYQIPQYF. The gene calls are TRBV19 and TRBJ2-5; the D gene is possibly TRBD2 (7 bases). CDR1 and CDR2 (germline): LNHDA, SQIVND (reference sequence). CDR3 length: 16 amino acids. With 5 bases removed from V and 9 bases from J, the gap between germline ends came to 25 bases.